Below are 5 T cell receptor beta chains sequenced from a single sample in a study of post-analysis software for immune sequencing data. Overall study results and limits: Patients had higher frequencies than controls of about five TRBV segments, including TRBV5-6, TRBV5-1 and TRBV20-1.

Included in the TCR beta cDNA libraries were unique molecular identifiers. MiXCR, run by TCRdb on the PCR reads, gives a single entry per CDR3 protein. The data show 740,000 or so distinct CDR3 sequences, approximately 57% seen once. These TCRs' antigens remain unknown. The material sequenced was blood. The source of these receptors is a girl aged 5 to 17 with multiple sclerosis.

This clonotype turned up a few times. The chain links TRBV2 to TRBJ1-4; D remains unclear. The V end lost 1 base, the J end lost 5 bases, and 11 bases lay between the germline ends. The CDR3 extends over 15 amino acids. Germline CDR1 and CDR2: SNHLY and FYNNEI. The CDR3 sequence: CASSEVAVRNEKLFF. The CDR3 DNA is TGTGCCAGCAGTGAAGTGGCAGTTAGAAATGAAAAACTGTTTTTT.

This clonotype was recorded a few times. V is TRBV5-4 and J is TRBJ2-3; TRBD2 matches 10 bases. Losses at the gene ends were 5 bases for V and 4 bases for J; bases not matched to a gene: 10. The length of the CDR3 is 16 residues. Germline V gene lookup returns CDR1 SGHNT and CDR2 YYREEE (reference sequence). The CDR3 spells CASRRTSGTGADTQYF. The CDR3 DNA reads TGTGCCAGCAGACGCACTAGCGGGACAGGCGCAGATACGCAGTATTTT.

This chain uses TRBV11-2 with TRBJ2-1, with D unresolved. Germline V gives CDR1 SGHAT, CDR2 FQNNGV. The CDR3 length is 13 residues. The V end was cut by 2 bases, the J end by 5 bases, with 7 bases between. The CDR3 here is CASSLSGNNEQFF. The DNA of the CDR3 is TGTGCCAGCAGCTTATCTGGCAACAATGAGCAGTTCTTC.

The CDR3 spells CASSTQTFRSYNSPLHF. The CDR3 nucleotides read TGTGCCAGCAGCACCCAGACTTTCAGGTCCTATAATTCACCCCTCCACTTT. V usage is TRBV6-6 and J usage is TRBJ1-6; D gene ambiguous. The ends were cut back, 6 bases at V and 1 base at J, with 16 bases in the middle. This CDR3 spans 17 amino acids. Germline V CDR1 and CDR2: MNHNY, SVGAGI (reference sequence).

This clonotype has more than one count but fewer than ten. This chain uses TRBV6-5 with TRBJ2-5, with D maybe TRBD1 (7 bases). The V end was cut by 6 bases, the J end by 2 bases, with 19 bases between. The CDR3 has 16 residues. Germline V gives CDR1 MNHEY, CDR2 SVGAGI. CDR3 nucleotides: TGTGCCAGCAGCCCGGTCAGGGGGGCCAATCAAGAGACCCAGTACTTC. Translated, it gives CASSPVRGANQETQYF.